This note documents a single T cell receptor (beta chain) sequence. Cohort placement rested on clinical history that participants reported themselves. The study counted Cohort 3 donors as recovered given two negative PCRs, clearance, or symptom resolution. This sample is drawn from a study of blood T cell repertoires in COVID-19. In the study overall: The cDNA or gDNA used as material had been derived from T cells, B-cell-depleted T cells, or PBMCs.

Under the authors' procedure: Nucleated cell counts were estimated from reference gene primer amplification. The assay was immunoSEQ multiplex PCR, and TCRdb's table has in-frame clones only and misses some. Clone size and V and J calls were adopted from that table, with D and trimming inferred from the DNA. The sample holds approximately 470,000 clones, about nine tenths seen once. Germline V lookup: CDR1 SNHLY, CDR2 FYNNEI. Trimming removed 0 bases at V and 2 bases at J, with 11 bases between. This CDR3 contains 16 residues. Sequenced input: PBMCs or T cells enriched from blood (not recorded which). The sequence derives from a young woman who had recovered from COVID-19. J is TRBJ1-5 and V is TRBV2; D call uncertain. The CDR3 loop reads CASSEALDKRNQPQHF. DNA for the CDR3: TGTGCCAGCAGTGAAGCGCTTGACAAACGCAATCAGCCCCAGCATTTT.